This T cell receptor beta chain was identified during a study of type 1 and type 2 diabetes patients (dated by TCRdb to between 2015 and 2016). Describing the broader study: The cohort comprised fewer than 10 type 1 diabetes patients, a few type 2 diabetes patients and roughly six nondiabetic controls recruited in China. Across the study, CD4+ and CD8+ T cells were positively selected from PBMCs by means of CD4 or CD8 MicroBeads on MACS columns. Altogether, roughly 19,000,000 paired-end reads were produced across the whole study. The study profiled TCRbeta repertoires by high-throughput sequencing to compare type 1 diabetes, type 2 diabetes and nondiabetic individuals. Type 2 diabetes patients were used as a disease comparison group for the type 1 diabetes patients. Similar V gene usage was observed when approximately 19-cycle and approximately 26-cycle amplification were compared, suggesting similar primer efficiencies and random PCR bias. Paired-end sequencing of TCRbeta libraries was performed on Illumina HiSeq 2000 or MiSeq instruments.

Every diabetic patient fulfilled standard classification criteria for type 1 or type 2 diabetes, and glucose and C-peptide were evaluated using WHO-recommended methods. Donors with other autoimmune diseases or infections within the previous four weeks were excluded. A roughly 10-milliliter sample of peripheral blood was drawn from every participant. LymphoPrep density separation was used to isolate PBMCs. Sequencing instrument: Illumina MiSeq. TCRbeta CDR3 amplification used genomic DNA from the sorted T cell subsets as template. The TCRbeta CDR3 region was amplified by multiplex PCR using 30 forward and 13 reverse primers. After the PCR products were purified with AMPure XP beads, a second PCR of 25 cycles was run to add indices and adaptors. Before sequencing, libraries were gel-purified with the QIAquick Gel Extraction Kit. The source study handled its data this way. FLASH was used to merge the paired-end reads, and IgBLAST was used to align the reads to IMGT V, D and J germline references. Reads with below 70% alignment identity to germline references were discarded, and roughly 12,000,000 reads were retained study-wide. CDR3 boundaries, reading frame and productivity were assigned according to IMGT definitions. Highly-expanded clones were defined as clones making up 1% or more of reads, and normalized Shannon entropy was used to measure diversity. Unpaired two-tailed t-tests were used to test group differences in Shannon entropy. The public reads were run again by TCRdb, first through fastp at Q25 and then through MiXCR, and only productive beta chains were kept. Rows matching on CDR3 protein sequence are summarized as one entry with the most common DNA and genes. For this entry, the V and J calls and clone size follow TCRdb and not the study's own pipeline. The sample contains more than 250,000 distinct CDR3 sequences, around 47% of them found a single time. The ten biggest clones cover roughly 13% of the sample.

V is pared back by 3 bases and J by 2 bases, with 10 bases lying between the germline termini. The CDR3 runs 14 residues from the cysteine to the phenylalanine. Kept here is only the CDR3 DNA, which spans 42 bases and is read in frame from base 1. From the germline V gene, CDR1 is SNHLY and CDR2 is FYNNEI. Comment on this clonotype: Its specific antigen is unknown. Per-base quality was not reported, and no clone a single base away is much larger than it.

Results the study describes overall, beyond this receptor: Because only a limited number of T2D and control samples were sequenced, some T1D-only HECs might also appear in more T2D or control samples. In both CD4+ and CD8+ T cells, type 2 diabetes repertoires were highly diverse, with diversity significantly greater than that of type 1 diabetes repertoires. Age and gender were not matched between study groups, possibly biasing interpretation. Only a few highly-expanded CD4+ clones (median one) were found in type 2 diabetes patients, and these clones made up a median roughly 4.1% of reads. Type 2 diabetes and control samples had highly correlated V and J gene usage patterns, with an average between-sample correlation of approximately 0.97.

The clonotype originates from a man younger than 35 with type 2 diabetes. This chain is built from TRBV2 and TRBJ1-2; TRBD1 could be the D gene, as 5 bases match. Sequencing was done on a sample of peripheral blood mononuclear cells (PBMCs). Here is the DNA: TGTGCCAGCAGTGAGTCAGGGCTAAACTATGGCTACACCTTC. Its coded protein is CASSESGLNYGYTF.